This T cell receptor (beta chain) was captured in a study of shared clonotypes between healthy human individuals. Study-level information: Per-donor plates numbered three CD4 naive, three CD4 memory, two CD8 naive and one CD8 memory.

Germline V gene sequence: CDR1 LNHDA, CDR2 SQIVND (reference sequence). The ends were cut back, 7 bases at V and 2 bases at J, with 15 bases in the middle. CDR3 length: 15 residues. Replicate PCRs run on sorted subsets employed 150 to 250 ng DNA, some 33,000 T cell genomes. Sequencing was performed with immunoSEQ multiplex PCR; in TCRdb, only in-frame clones are kept and a portion is missing. The sample consists of 2 million to 3 million clones, approximately 94% of them appearing once. The sequencing sample was made of naive CD4+ T cells sorted from blood. Subset denoted: CD45RA+ positively selected. This TCR was recovered from a man between 18 and 35 years old in good health. J is TRBJ2-1 and V is TRBV19; D remains ambiguous. The CDR3 nucleotides are TGTGCCAGTACCACCCTCGCGGCAGCCTACAATGAGCAGTTCTTC. Encoded protein: CASTTLAAAYNEQFF.